This is a list of T cell receptor beta chains from one sample in a study of control samples from healthy donors and cancer patients. TCRdb's table, derived via immunoSEQ multiplex PCR, lists solely in-frame clones and lacks some. The sample holds fewer than 200,000 clones; around 94% are singletons and the top ten take around 1.5%. Sequenced material: blood. The origin of the receptors is a man under 40 in good health. The CDR3 runs from the conserved cysteine through the conserved F or W. Each record gives: V gene, J gene, CDR3 protein.

TRBV12-3/TRBV12-4	TRBJ1-3	CASARSRERTIYF
TRBV5-1	TRBJ2-1	CASSWSGGDEQFF
TRBV15	TRBJ1-4	CATSRDYGAGNEKLFF
TRBV7-2	TRBJ2-3	CASSFAPRLAASTDTQYF
TRBV30	TRBJ1-6	CAWEPLFTANSPLHF
TRBV18	TRBJ2-2	CASSTGANTGELFF
TRBV11-2	TRBJ2-3	CASSRGLGAGVDTQYF
TRBV15	TRBJ1-2	CATSIPSPGANYGYTF
TRBV24-1	TRBJ2-3	CATDTTGTSGATDTQYF
TRBV4-2	TRBJ2-7	CASSQATGGGYEQYF
TRBV4-2	TRBJ1-5	CASSQKWGGSNQPQHF
TRBV7-8	TRBJ2-7	CASSLLNLVREQYF
TRBV7-6	TRBJ2-3	CASSSAPDLSTDTQYF
TRBV19	TRBJ1-2	CASSIAEGGGYTF
TRBV7-9	TRBJ2-7	CASSLSSGESEQYF
TRBV6-6	TRBJ1-6	CASSQGVGASPLHF
TRBV10-3	TRBJ1-1	CAISRAGANTEAFF
TRBV5-1	TRBJ1-6	CASSLDLSYNSPLHF
TRBV6-2/TRBV6-3	TRBJ2-7	CASSWTVSYEQYF
TRBV19	TRBJ1-5	CASSDRGAGNQPQHF
TRBV20-1	TRBJ2-3	CSARDRDTQYF
TRBV5-4	TRBJ2-3	CASVETSGSTDTQYF
TRBV19	TRBJ1-1	CASNRGGSNTEAFF
TRBV19	TRBJ1-2	CASSIDRDRDYGYTF
TRBV6-1	TRBJ1-3	CASSDGAGRSSSGNTIYF
TRBV11-2	TRBJ2-7	CASSPGLGYEQYF
TRBV19	TRBJ2-3	CASSSWTSAGDTQYF
TRBV7-2	TRBJ1-1	CASSQPTGAAFF
TRBV2	TRBJ2-3	CASSGLGKEADTQYF
TRBV10-3	TRBJ2-2	CAISEPGRPNTGELFF
TRBV6-5	TRBJ1-1	CASSYSSGAEAFF
TRBV6-2/TRBV6-3	TRBJ2-1	CASSLWRGGDEQFF
TRBV5-4	TRBJ1-2	CASSLNLRSFGYTF
TRBV5-1	TRBJ2-5	CASSLTGDPLYGETQYF
TRBV7-9	TRBJ2-1	CASSPYYPNDEQFF
TRBV5-1	TRBJ2-4	CASRDEGLAKNIQYF